Listed here are 28 T cell receptor beta chains from one sample, sequenced in a study of blood T cell repertoires in COVID-19. The repertoire was sequenced with immunoSEQ multiplex PCR; TCRdb's copy has only in-frame clones and lacks some. The sample lists about 23,000 clones, 88% occurring once. Sequenced material: peripheral blood. Receptor source: a man between 65 and 79 years old in a cohort sampled during active COVID-19.

The V call is TRBV30, the J call TRBJ2-5, with a possible D match to TRBD1 (6 bases). V dropped 3 bases and J dropped 3 bases, with 23 bases sitting between them. This CDR3 has 17 residues. The V gene's germline CDR1 is GTSNPN and CDR2 SVGIG (reference sequence). CDR3 residues: CAWRRPQGLVAKETQYF. The CDR3 DNA follows: TGTGCCTGGAGACGACCACAGGGTTTAGTTGCGAAAGAGACCCAGTACTTC.

This clone was observed a few times. V and J are TRBV20-1 and TRBJ1-6; 10 nucleotides align to TRBD1. This CDR3 is built from 16 residues. The germline V gene encodes CDR1 DFQATT and CDR2 SNEGSKA (reference sequence). V shed 3 bases and J 5 bases; nucleotides not matched to a gene: 7. CDR3 nucleotides: TGCAGTGCTAGTTTTGGACAGGGGGGCCATAATTCACCCCTCCACTTT. Translation: CSASFGQGGHNSPLHF.

CDR3 in DNA: TGTGCCACAGGGGACAGTATCGGGGGCAATCAGCCCCAGCATTTT. Amino acid sequence: CATGDSIGGNQPQHF. The chain combines TRBV24-1 with TRBJ1-5; 7 nucleotides match TRBD1. J lost 2 bases, V lost 10 bases, and 10 bases had no gene match. Germline-derived CDR1 and CDR2 are KGHDR and SFDVKD. There are 15 residues in the CDR3.

The chain employs TRBV5-5 and TRBJ2-7, with 10 bases matching TRBD1. This CDR3 region has 16 residues. The germline CDR1 and CDR2 sequences are SGHKS and YYEKEE (reference sequence). With V trimmed by 0 bases and J by 3 bases, 6 bases remained unmatched. The chain's CDR3 is CASSLGADRGLYEQYF. DNA for the CDR3: TGTGCCAGCAGCTTGGGGGCTGACAGGGGGCTCTACGAGCAGTACTTC.

The chain is built from TRBV9 and TRBJ1-5, with D maybe TRBD1 (5 bases). Trimming left V 0 bases short and J 11 bases short, with 24 bases between. There are 17 residues in the CDR3. Germline CDR1 is SGDLS and CDR2 is YYNGEE. CDR3 in DNA: TGTGCCAGCAGCGTAGCTCGGGCAGGGCCCGATGGAAGGGCCCAGCATTTT. Protein: CASSVARAGPDGRAQHF.

The rearrangement links TRBV6-1 to TRBJ2-7; 7 positions match TRBD2. J lost 4 bases, V lost 3 bases, and 0 bases had no gene match. CDR3 length equals 12 residues. CDR1 and CDR2 from the germline V gene are MNHNS and SASEGT. DNA of the CDR3: TGTGCCAGCAGTGAGGGGGGGTACGAGCAGTACTTC. Amino acids: CASSEGGYEQYF.

The rearrangement uses TRBV19 and TRBJ2-7; D possibly corresponds to TRBD1 (5 bases). The CDR3 runs 13 residues. Trimming left V 5 bases short and J 1 base short, with 9 bases between. From germline, CDR1 is LNHDA and CDR2 SQIVND (reference sequence). The CDR3 DNA sequence: TGTGCCAGTAGTGCTCAGGGTTCCTACGAGCAGTACTTC. Translated: CASSAQGSYEQYF.

The chain uses TRBV18 and TRBJ2-1; 9 bases align to TRBD1. V lost 4 bases to trimming and J lost 6 bases; unmatched junction nucleotides: 10. Germline CDR1 KGHSH, CDR2 LQKENI. There are 16 residues in the CDR3. The CDR3 nucleotides read TGTGCCAGCTCACAGAGGGGGACAGGGAACCGCAATGAGCAGTTCTTC. The encoded protein is CASSQRGTGNRNEQFF.

DNA for the CDR3: TGTGCCAGCAGTTTAGTGCGGACTAGCTCCTACGAGCAGTACTTC. Protein product: CASSLVRTSSYEQYF. This chain uses TRBV28 with TRBJ2-7; 7 positions agree with TRBD2. Per germline, CDR1 MDHEN and CDR2 SYDVKM. This CDR3 region has 15 residues. V shed 2 bases, J shed 0 bases, and the junction held 4 bases outside the gene matches.

This rearrangement joins TRBV7-6 to TRBJ2-7, with 8 bases that match TRBD1. The CDR3 runs 15 residues. Germline CDR1 and CDR2: SGHVS and FNYEAQ. V was clipped by 4 bases and J by 7 bases; unmatched bases: 12. In DNA, the CDR3 is TGTGCCAGCAGCTCTTCCGACAGGGGCGTTGGAGAGCAGTACTTC. Protein product: CASSSSDRGVGEQYF.

V is TRBV18 and J is TRBJ2-2; TRBD2 agrees at 8 bases. Germline V lookup: CDR1 KGHSH, CDR2 LQKENI. The trim removed 2 bases at V and 4 bases at J, leaving 3 bases unmatched. This CDR3 is 15 amino acids long. The CDR3 loop reads CASSPRTSRTGELFF. In nucleotides, the CDR3 is TGTGCCAGCTCACCAAGGACTAGCCGCACCGGGGAGCTGTTTTTT.

The CDR3 loop reads CASSYSQGASEQYF. The DNA for the CDR3 is TGTGCCAGCAGTTACTCGCAGGGGGCAAGTGAGCAGTACTTC. The rearrangement links TRBV6-2 or TRBV6-3 to TRBJ2-7; 8 nucleotides line up with TRBD1. The germline V gene has CDR1 MNHEY and CDR2 SVGEGT. Unmatched junction bases numbered 5, after V lost 0 bases and J lost 7 bases. The CDR3 length is 14 residues.

This chain uses TRBV29-1 with TRBJ2-1; 9 nucleotides match TRBD1. The CDR3 extends over 15 amino acids. The germline CDR1 and CDR2 sequences are SQVTM and ANQGSEA. Unmatched junction bases numbered 4, after V lost 1 base and J lost 3 bases. Written as DNA, the CDR3 is TGCAGCGTTGAAGGCGGGGGACAGGGCTACAATGAGCAGTTCTTC. Amino acids: CSVEGGGQGYNEQFF.

The chain couples TRBV3-1 (or the pseudogene TRBV3-2) to TRBJ2-7; weak D call: TRBD2 (7 bases). Germline CDR1 and CDR2: LGHDT and YNNKEL (reference sequence). V lost 3 bases and J 6 bases, leaving 21 bases between the germline ends. The CDR3 has 16 residues. CDR3 in amino acids: CASSQRQAGASGEQYF. The CDR3 DNA follows: TGTGCCAGCAGCCAGAGACAGGCGGGGGCTTCTGGCGAGCAGTACTTC.

This clone was seen once. V is TRBV11-2 and J is TRBJ1-2; TRBD1 is a possible D gene (6 bases). This CDR3 has 13 amino acids. Germline V gene lookup returns CDR1 SGHAT and CDR2 FQNNGV. Trimming took 4 bases from V and 8 from J, leaving 14 bases between them. CDR3 loop: CASSSDYRGGYTF. CDR3 DNA: TGTGCCAGCAGCTCCGATTATAGGGGGGGCTACACCTTC.

The rearrangement uses TRBV28 and TRBJ1-2; possible D gene TRBD1, 5 bases. This CDR3 comprises 11 residues. Germline CDR1 reads MDHEN; CDR2 reads SYDVKM. V lost 5 bases to trimming and J lost 7 bases, with 8 bases between them. CDR3 bases: TGTGCCAGCAGTAGACAGTTTGGCTACACCTTC. Translation: CASSRQFGYTF.

The rearrangement links TRBV7-3 to TRBJ2-1, with D uncertain. This CDR3 comprises 15 residues. Germline CDR1 and CDR2: SGHTA and FQGTGA. The V end was cut by 2 bases, the J end by 0 bases, with 8 bases between. CDR3 sequence (DNA): TGTGCCAGCAGCTTACGTTCAGGCTCCTACAATGAGCAGTTCTTC. Translation gives CASSLRSGSYNEQFF.

The chain combines TRBV30 with TRBJ1-6, with TRBD1 as a possible D gene (6 bases). V was pared by 0 bases and J by 7 bases, with 10 bases between. The CDR3 runs 14 residues. Germline lookup yields CDR1 GTSNPN and CDR2 SVGIG (reference sequence). CDR3 coding DNA: TGTGCCTGGAGTGTTGGCAGGGGAAATTCACCCCTCCACTTT. Encoded protein: CAWSVGRGNSPLHF.

The chain is built from TRBV7-8 and TRBJ2-2; D is possibly TRBD2 (6 bases). This CDR3 spans 16 amino acids. Germline V gene lookup returns CDR1 SGHVS and CDR2 FQNEAQ. The V gene lost 5 bases and the J gene lost 3 bases, with 16 bases spanning the gap. The chain's CDR3 is CASSTHSSDYTGELFF. CDR3 in DNA: TGTGCCAGCAGCACGCATTCTAGCGACTACACCGGGGAGCTGTTTTTT.

The rearrangement uses TRBV19 and TRBJ2-3; D is perhaps TRBD2 (5 bases). V lost 7 bases, J lost 2 bases, and 16 bases lay in between. Germline V CDR1 and CDR2: LNHDA, SQIVND (reference sequence). The CDR3 is 15 amino acids. Here the CDR3 DNA reads TGTGCCAGTACCCCAGCACGGGGTCTCACAGATACGCAGTATTTT. Protein product: CASTPARGLTDTQYF.

The V gene is TRBV7-8, the J gene TRBJ2-7; perhaps TRBD2 as D (7 bases). Deletions cut 5 bases from V and 1 base from J, with 21 bases between. Germline CDR1 and CDR2: SGHVS and FQNEAQ. CDR3 length equals 17 residues. CDR3: CASSRSLGGRGSYEQYF. As DNA, the CDR3 is TGTGCCAGCAGCCGATCCCTCGGGGGGCGGGGGTCCTACGAGCAGTACTTC.

The count of this clone is one. The CDR3 here is CASSFFTNEKLFF. CDR3 in DNA: TGTGCCAGCAGCTTCTTTACTAATGAAAAACTGTTTTTT. The chain couples TRBV7-2 to TRBJ1-4; D uncertain. Germline assignment: CDR1 SGHTA and CDR2 FQGNSA. This CDR3 is 13 amino acids long. V lost 3 bases, J lost 2 bases, and 4 bases lay in between.

This clone was seen a single time. V and J are TRBV19 and TRBJ2-1; D perhaps matches TRBD1 (6 bases). V gave up 7 bases and J gave up 7 bases, with 17 bases separating them. The CDR3 has 14 residues. Germline CDR1 reads LNHDA; CDR2 reads SQIVND (reference sequence). CDR3 DNA: TGTGCCAGTAACCGTTGGACAGACCAAAATGAGCAGTTCTTC. This encodes CASNRWTDQNEQFF.

The chain recombines TRBV9 with TRBJ2-2; TRBD1 agrees at 9 bases. The V segment lost 0 bases and the J segment 5 bases; nucleotides outside the gene matches: 11. CDR3 length: 18 amino acids. The V gene's germline CDR1 is SGDLS and CDR2 YYNGEE. CDR3 bases: TGTGCCAGCAGCGTAGCTCCGGGGACAGGGATGTATACCGGGGAGCTGTTTTTT. Translated, it gives CASSVAPGTGMYTGELFF.

The CDR3 loop reads CASSSPGKAEAFF. CDR3 bases: TGTGCCAGCAGCTCTCCGGGAAAGGCTGAAGCTTTCTTT. The chain uses TRBV7-6 and TRBJ1-1, with D uncertain. The V end lost 4 bases, the J end lost 6 bases, and 12 bases lay between the germline ends. Germline CDR1 is SGHVS and CDR2 is FNYEAQ. CDR3 length: 13 amino acids.

The chain is built from TRBV11-1 and TRBJ1-1, with D possibly TRBD1 on 6 matching bases. Germline V gene lookup returns CDR1 SGHAT and CDR2 FQDESV (reference sequence). The CDR3 spans 13 residues. Trimming stripped 1 base from V and 11 bases from J, with 14 bases between. The CDR3 here is CASSLGAGVNAFF. Here the CDR3 DNA reads TGTGCCAGCAGCTTAGGGGCAGGGGTGAATGCTTTCTTT.

The V gene is TRBV7-2, the J gene TRBJ1-6, with 7 bases identical to TRBD1. The ends lost 5 bases at V and 10 bases at J; junction bases unmatched: 11. Per the germline V gene, CDR1 is SGHTA and CDR2 is FQGNSA. The CDR3 consists of 15 residues. The CDR3 is CASSPSTGFWSPLHF. In DNA form, the CDR3 reads TGTGCCAGCAGCCCCTCGACAGGGTTCTGGTCACCCCTCCACTTT.

CDR3 sequence (DNA): TGTGCCAGCAGCACGGGACTAGCGGGAACGAACACCGGGGAGCTGTTTTTT. Translation gives CASSTGLAGTNTGELFF. The gene calls are TRBV13 and TRBJ2-2; 13 bases are shared with TRBD2. This CDR3 is built from 17 residues. V dropped 5 bases and J dropped 0; count of bases not matched to a gene: 3. Germline V gene sequence: CDR1 PRHDT, CDR2 FYEKMQ (reference sequence).